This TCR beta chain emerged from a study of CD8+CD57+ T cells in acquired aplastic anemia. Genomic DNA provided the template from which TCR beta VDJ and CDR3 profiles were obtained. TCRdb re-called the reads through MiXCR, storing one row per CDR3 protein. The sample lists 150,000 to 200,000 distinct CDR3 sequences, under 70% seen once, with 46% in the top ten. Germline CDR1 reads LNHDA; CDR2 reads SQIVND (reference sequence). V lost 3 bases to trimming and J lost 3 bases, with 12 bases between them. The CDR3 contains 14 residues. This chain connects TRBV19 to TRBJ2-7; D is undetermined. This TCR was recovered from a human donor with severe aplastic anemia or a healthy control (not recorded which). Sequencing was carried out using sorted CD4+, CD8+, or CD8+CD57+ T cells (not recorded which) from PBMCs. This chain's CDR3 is CASSIANSHYEQYF. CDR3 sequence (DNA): TGTGCCAGTAGTATCGCGAACAGCCACTACGAGCAGTACTTC.